These T cell receptor beta chains were read from a single sample in a study of blood T cell repertoires in COVID-19. Sequenced by immunoSEQ multiplex PCR; TCRdb stores in-frame clones only, minus some. The sample shows around 330,000 clones, around 85% of them seen only once. Sequences were obtained from PBMCs or T cells enriched from blood (not recorded which). Source of these receptors: a woman aged 25 to 39 who had been exposed to COVID-19. Each CDR3 is given with its conserved first and last residue.

TRBV30 CAWRPGVNTGELFF
TRBV24-1 CATSDPGTSVNNEQFF
TRBV7-3 CASSLYRGTEAFF
TRBV27 CASGDPGAPPYGYTF
TRBV5-1 CASNAGGVTQYF
TRBV5-6 CASKMFSSRGETQYF
TRBV30 CAWSVGVGGRFMNTEAFF
TRBV6-2/TRBV6-3 CASSYYTEYEQYF
TRBV4-2 CASSQDLSGNTIYF
TRBV28 CASSLQRTGELFF
TRBV4-1 CASSQDPRQAGELFF
TRBV28 CASNHLGTWGQANTEAFF
TRBV4-2 CASSQTSGGADEQFF
TRBV6-5 CASSAGGPYNEQFF
TRBV6-5 CASSYVAGTYEQYF
TRBV12-3/TRBV12-4 CASTLLAKELFF
TRBV10-3 CAISETLRGTNEKLFF
TRBV19 CASSIGRQGAFF
TRBV7-3 CASSDRWTSSYNEQFF
TRBV19 CASSPTGTVERYTF
TRBV5-8 CASSLGGGDLGQYF
TRBV30 CAWSHFYEQYF
TRBV6-5 CASSASALTYEQYF
TRBV11-2 CASSSYSGGGYEQFF
TRBV5-6 CASSWGGRESF
TRBV19 CASRPGQGANEQFF
TRBV2 CASSGRLAGGWDTQYF
TRBV9 CASSARPTSPSGNTIYF
TRBV5-8 CASSIRDREGNTIYF
TRBV28 CASTPRLAGRTGELFF
TRBV12-3/TRBV12-4 CASRGPGGYTF
TRBV6-2/TRBV6-3 CASSYSRTQGGEKLFF
TRBV12-5 CASGLVRSNQAYEQYF
TRBV28 CASSSPQGAAYEQYF
TRBV20-1 CSASDRESEQYF
TRBV7-9 CASSLDLTGKGQFF
TRBV19 CASSRQGADYGYTF
TRBV19 CASKTGTGSNTIYF
TRBV15 CATSHLGQYNYGYTF
TRBV27 CASSSPGDPYNSPLHF
TRBV5-1 CASSGQGEVETQYF
TRBV30 CAWTSGRTRTIEQYF
TRBV5-1 CASKNRHGPGEAFF
TRBV5-4 CASSRIAGGKETQYF
TRBV18 CASSPGAETQYF
TRBV10-1 CASSESTEKTLEKLFF
TRBV18 CASSGLRQGGDEQFF
TRBV24-1 CATSDSGQNEQYF
TRBV6-2/TRBV6-3 CASSYRQNYGYTF
TRBV18 CASSPSSGRAVFDTDTQYF
TRBV10-2 CASRPGQGAIEQYF
TRBV7-2 CASSLGWTGGGYNEQFF
TRBV14 CASSQGAGATQYF